This T cell receptor (beta chain) was retrieved from a study of low-dose radiotherapy and immunotherapy resistance in tumors. About the study: The study gave Cohort 2 1 Gy per fraction every two weeks, totaling 13 Gy over 26 weeks. Patients received 300 mg of oral aspirin each day across four cycles, commencing on cycle 1 day 1.

TRAV and TRBV primers primed cDNA for both TCRalpha and TCRbeta. Over 20 PCR cycles, TCRs were amplified from a constant-region primer and V-primer adapter. TCRdb ran MiXCR on the reads and lists one entry per CDR3 protein. The table has 65,000 to 95,000 distinct CDR3 sequences, less than 20% seen once; the top ten hold approximately 1.5%. This clonotype was counted ten times or more. The CDR3 contains 18 residues. Germline values: CDR1 SGHAT, CDR2 FQNNGV. With V trimmed by 5 bases and J by 1 base, 9 bases remained unmatched. The time point was: after trial treatment. The treatment here: LDRT plus nivolumab, ipilimumab, low-dose cyclophosphamide and aspirin (RACIN trial). The therapy administered to donors comprised nivolumab, ipilimumab, aspirin, low-dose cyclophosphamide and low-dose radiotherapy. Solid tumors that lacked tumor-infiltrating lymphocytes and were advanced were present in eligible patients.

The clonotype comes from a male donor with prostate cancer. V and J are TRBV11-2 and TRBJ2-1; 12 bases are shared with TRBD2. This material consisted of PBMCs, taken after low-dose radiotherapy plus immunotherapy. CDR3 sequence (DNA): TGTGCCAGCAGCCCTGTTAGGACTAGCGGGGAGTCCTACAATGAGCAGTTCTTC. Amino acid sequence: CASSPVRTSGESYNEQFF.